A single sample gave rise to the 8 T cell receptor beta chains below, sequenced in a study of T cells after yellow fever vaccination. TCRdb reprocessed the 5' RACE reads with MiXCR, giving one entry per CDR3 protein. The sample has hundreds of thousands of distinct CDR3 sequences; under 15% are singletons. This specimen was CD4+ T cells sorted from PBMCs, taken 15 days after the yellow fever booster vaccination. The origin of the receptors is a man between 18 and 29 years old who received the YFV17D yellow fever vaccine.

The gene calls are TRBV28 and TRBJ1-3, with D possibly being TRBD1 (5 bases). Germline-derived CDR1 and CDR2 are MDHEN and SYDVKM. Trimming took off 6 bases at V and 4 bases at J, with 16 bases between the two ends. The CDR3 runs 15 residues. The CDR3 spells CASRAGVVEGNTIYF. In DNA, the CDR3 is TGTGCCAGCAGAGCGGGGGTCGTGGAAGGAAACACCATATATTTT.

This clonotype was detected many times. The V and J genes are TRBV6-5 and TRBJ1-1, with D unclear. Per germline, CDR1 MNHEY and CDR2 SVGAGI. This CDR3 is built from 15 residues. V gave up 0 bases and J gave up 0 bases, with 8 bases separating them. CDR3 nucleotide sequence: TGTGCCAGCAGTTACTCCGGACGGGTGAACACTGAAGCTTTCTTT. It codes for CASSYSGRVNTEAFF.

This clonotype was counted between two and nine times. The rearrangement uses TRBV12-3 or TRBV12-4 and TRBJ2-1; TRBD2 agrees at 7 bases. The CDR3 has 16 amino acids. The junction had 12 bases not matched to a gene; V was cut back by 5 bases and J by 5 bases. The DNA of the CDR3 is TGTGCCAGCAGTCCCCGGGGAGCGGGGACCAACAATGAGCAGTTCTTC. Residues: CASSPRGAGTNNEQFF.

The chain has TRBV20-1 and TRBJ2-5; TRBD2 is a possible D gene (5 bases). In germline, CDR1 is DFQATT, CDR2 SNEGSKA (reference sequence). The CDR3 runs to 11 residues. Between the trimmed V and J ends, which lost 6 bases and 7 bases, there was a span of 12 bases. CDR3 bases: TGCAGTGCAGACACGGAGGTGACCCAGTACTTC. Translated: CSADTEVTQYF.

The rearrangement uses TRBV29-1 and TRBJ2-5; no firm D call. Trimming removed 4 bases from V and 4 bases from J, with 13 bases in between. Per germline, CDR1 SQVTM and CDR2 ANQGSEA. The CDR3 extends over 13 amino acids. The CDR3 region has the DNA TGCAGCGTTGCCCAAAGTTCGCGAGAGACCCAGTACTTC. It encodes CSVAQSSRETQYF.

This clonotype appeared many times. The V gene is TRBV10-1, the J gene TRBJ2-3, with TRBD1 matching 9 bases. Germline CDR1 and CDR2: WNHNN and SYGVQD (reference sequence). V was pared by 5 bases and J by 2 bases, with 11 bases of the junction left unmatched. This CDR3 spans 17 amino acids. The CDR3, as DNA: TGCGCCAGCAGTCCAAATGACAGGGGGTATCTCACAGATACGCAGTATTTT. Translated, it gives CASSPNDRGYLTDTQYF.

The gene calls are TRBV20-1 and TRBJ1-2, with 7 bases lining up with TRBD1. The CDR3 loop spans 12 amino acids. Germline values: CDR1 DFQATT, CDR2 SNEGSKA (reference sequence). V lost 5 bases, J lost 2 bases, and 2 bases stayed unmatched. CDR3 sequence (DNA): TGCAGTGCTGTACAGGGGAACTATGGCTACACCTTC. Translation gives CSAVQGNYGYTF.

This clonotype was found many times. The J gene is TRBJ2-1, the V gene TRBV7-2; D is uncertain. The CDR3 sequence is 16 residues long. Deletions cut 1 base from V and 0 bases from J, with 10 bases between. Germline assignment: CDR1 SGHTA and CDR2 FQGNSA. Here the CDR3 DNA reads TGTGCCAGCAGCTTAGTGGCGCAGCGCTCCTACAATGAGCAGTTCTTC. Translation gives CASSLVAQRSYNEQFF.